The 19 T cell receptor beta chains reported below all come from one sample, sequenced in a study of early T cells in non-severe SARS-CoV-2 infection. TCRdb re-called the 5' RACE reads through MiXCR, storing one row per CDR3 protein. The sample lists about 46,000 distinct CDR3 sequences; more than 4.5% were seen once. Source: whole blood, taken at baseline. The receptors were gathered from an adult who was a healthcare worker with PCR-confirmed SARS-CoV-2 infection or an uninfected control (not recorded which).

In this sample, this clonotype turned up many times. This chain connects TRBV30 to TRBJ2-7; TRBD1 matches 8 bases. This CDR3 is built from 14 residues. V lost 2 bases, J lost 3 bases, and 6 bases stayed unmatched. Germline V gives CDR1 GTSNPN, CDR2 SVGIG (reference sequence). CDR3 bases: TGTGCCTGGAGTCCAGGACAGGGTTACTACGAGCAGTACTTC. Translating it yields CAWSPGQGYYEQYF.

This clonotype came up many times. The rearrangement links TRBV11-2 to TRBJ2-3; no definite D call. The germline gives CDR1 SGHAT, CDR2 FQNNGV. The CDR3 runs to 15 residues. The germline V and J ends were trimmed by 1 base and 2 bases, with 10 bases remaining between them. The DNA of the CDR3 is TGTGCCAGCAGCTTAGTCGGGCAGGACACAGATACGCAGTATTTT. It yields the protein CASSLVGQDTDTQYF.

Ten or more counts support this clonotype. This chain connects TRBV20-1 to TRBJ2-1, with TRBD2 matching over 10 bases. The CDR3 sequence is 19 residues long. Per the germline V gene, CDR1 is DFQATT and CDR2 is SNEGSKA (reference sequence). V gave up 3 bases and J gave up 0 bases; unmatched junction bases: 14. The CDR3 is CSASLTSGFAPSSYNEQFF. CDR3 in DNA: TGCAGTGCTAGTCTGACTAGCGGGTTCGCCCCTAGCTCCTACAATGAGCAGTTCTTC.

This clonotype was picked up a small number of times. The CDR3 spells CASILPGTSGTDTQYF. CDR3 nucleotides: TGTGCCAGCATCCTTCCCGGGACTAGCGGGACAGATACGCAGTATTTT. The chain uses TRBV7-9 and TRBJ2-3, with 12 positions matching TRBD2. The CDR3 covers 16 residues. The trim removed 7 bases at V and 3 bases at J, leaving 8 bases unmatched. Germline loops: CDR1 SEHNR, CDR2 FQNEAQ (reference sequence).

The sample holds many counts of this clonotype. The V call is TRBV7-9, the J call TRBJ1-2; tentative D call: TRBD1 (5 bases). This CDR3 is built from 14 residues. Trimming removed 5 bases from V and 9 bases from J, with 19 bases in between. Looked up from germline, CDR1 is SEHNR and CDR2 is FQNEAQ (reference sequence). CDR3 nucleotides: TGTGCCAGCAGCGCGGGGGAGCTCGGTTGGCGCTACACCTTC. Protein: CASSAGELGWRYTF.

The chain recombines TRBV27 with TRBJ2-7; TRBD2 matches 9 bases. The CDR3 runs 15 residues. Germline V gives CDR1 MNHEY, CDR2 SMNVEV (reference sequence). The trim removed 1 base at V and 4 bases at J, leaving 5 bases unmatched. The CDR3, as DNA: TGTGCCAGCAGTTTATATGCGGGAGGGGGGTACGAGCAGTACTTC. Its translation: CASSLYAGGGYEQYF.

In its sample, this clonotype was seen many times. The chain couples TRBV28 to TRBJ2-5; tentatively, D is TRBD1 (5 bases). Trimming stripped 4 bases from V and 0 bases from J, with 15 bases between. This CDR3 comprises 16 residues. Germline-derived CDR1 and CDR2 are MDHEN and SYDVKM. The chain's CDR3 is CASSSTAFSDQETQYF. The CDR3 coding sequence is TGTGCCAGCAGTTCGACAGCCTTCTCTGACCAAGAGACCCAGTACTTC.

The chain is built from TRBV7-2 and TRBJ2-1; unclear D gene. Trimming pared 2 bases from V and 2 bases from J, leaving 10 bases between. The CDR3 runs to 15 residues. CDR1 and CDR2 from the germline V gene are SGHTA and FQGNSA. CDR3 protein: CASSLRDSAYNEQFF. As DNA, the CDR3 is TGTGCCAGCAGCTTAAGGGATTCCGCCTACAATGAGCAGTTCTTC.

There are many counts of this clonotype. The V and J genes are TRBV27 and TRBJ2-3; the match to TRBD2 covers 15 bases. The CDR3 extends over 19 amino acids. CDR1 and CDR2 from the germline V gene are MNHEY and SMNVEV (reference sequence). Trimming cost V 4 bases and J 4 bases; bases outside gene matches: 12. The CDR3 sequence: CASSSDRGLAGGSADTQYF. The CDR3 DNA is TGTGCCAGCAGTTCGGACAGGGGACTAGCGGGAGGTTCGGCAGATACGCAGTATTTT.

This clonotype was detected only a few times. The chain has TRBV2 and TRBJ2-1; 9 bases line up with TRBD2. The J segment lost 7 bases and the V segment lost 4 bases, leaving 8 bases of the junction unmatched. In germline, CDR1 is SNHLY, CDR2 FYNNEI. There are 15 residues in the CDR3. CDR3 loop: CASSALAGVENEQFF. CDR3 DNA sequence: TGTGCCAGCAGTGCGTTAGCGGGAGTAGAAAATGAGCAGTTCTTC.

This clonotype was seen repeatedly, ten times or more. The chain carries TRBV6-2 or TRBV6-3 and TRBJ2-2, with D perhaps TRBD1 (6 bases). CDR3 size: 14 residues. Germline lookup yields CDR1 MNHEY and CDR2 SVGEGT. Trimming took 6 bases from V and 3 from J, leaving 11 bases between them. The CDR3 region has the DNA TGTGCCAGCAGAGAAACAGGGCACACCGGGGAGCTGTTTTTT. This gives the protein CASRETGHTGELFF.

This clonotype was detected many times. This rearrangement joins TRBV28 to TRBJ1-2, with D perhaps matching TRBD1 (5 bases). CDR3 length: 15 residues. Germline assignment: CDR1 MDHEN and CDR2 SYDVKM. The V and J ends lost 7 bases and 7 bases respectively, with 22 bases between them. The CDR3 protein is CASNLLRGRRIGYTF. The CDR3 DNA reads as TGTGCCAGCAACCTCCTTCGGGGCAGACGGATTGGCTACACCTTC.

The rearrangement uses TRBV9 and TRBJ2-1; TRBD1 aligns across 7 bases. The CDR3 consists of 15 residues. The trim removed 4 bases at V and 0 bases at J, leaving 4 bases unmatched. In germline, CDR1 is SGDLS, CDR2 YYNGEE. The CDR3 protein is CASSPQGNSYNEQFF. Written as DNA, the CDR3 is TGTGCCAGCAGCCCACAGGGGAACTCCTACAATGAGCAGTTCTTC.

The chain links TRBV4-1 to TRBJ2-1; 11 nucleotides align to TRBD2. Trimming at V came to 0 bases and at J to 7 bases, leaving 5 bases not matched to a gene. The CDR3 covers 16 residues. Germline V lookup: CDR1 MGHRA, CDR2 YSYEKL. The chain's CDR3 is CASSQEPGLAANEQFF. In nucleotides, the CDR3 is TGCGCCAGCAGCCAAGAGCCGGGACTAGCGGCGAATGAGCAGTTCTTC.

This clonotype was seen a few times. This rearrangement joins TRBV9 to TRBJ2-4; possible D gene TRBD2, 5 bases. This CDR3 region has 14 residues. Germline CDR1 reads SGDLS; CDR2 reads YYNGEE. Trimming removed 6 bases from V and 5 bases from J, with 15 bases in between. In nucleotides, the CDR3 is TGTGCCAGCAACAACGGACTGGCGGAAAACATTCAGTACTTC. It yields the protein CASNNGLAENIQYF.

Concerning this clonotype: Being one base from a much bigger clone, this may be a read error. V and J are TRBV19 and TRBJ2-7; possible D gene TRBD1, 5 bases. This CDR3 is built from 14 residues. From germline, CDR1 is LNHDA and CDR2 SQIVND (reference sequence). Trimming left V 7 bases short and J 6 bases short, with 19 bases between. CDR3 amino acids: CASNTGANNGEQYF. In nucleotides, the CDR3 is TGTGCCAGTAATACAGGAGCGAATAACGGCGAGCAGTACTTC.

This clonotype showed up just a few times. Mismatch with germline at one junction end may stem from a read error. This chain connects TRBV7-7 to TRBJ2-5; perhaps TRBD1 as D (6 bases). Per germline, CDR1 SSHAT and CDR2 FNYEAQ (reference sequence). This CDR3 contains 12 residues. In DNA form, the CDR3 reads TGTGCTAGCAGTCCAGGGGTAGAGACCCAGTACTTC. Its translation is CASSPGVETQYF.

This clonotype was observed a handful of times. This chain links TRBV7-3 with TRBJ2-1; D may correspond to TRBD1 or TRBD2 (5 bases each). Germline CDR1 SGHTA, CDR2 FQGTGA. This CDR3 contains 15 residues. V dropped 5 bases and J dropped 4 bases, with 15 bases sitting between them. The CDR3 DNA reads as TGTGCCAGCAGCGTCCCAGGGACCCCTTACAATGAGCAGTTCTTC. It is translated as CASSVPGTPYNEQFF.

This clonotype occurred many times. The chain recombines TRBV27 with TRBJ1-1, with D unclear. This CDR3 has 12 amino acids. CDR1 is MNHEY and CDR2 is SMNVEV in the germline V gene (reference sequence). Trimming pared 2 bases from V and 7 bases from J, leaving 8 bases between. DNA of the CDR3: TGTGCCAGCAGTTTAGTGGACGGTGAAGCTTTCTTT. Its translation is CASSLVDGEAFF.